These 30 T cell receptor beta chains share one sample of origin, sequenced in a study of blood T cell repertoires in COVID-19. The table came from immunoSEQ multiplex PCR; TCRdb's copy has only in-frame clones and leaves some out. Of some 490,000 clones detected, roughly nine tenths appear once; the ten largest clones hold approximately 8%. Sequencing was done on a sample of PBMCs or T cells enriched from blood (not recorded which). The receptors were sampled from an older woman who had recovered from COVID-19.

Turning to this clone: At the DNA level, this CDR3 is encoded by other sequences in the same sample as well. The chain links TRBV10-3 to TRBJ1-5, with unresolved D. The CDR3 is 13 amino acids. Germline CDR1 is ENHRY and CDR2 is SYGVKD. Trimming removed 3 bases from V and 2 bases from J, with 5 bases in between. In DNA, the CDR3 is TGTGCCATCAGTGAAACAGGCAATCAGCCCCAGCATTTT. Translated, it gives CAISETGNQPQHF.

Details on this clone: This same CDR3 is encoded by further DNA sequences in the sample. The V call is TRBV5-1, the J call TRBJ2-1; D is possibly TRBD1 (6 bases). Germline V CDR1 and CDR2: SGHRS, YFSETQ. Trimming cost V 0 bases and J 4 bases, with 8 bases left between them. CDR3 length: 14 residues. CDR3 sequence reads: CASSLGQAYNEQFF. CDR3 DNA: TGCGCCAGCAGCTTGGGACAGGCTTACAATGAGCAGTTCTTC.

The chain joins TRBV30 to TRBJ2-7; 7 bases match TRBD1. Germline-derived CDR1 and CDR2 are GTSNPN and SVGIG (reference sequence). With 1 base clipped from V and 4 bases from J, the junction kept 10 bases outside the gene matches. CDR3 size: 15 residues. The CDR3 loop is CAWSAPGQTFYEQYF. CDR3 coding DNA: TGTGCCTGGAGTGCGCCGGGACAGACGTTTTACGAGCAGTACTTC.

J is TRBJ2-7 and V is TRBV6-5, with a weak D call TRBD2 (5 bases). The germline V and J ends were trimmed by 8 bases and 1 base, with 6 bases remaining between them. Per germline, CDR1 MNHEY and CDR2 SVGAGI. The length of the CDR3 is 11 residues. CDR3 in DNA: TGTGCCAGCGGACTGTCCTACGAGCAGTACGTC. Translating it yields CASGLSYEQYV.

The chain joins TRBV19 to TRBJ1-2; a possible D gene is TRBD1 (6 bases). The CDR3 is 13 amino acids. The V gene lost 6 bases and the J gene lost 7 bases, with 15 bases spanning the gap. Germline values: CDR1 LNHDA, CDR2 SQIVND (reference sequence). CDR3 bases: TGTGCCAGTAGGGCCAGGGGATCGGGTGGCTACACCTTC. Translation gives CASRARGSGGYTF.

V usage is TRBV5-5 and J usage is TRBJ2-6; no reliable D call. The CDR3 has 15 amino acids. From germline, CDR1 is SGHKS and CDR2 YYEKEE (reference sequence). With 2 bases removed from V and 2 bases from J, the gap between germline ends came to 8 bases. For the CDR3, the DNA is TGTGCCAGCAGCTTTCGGTTCCCTGGGGCCAACGTCCTGACTTTC. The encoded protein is CASSFRFPGANVLTF.

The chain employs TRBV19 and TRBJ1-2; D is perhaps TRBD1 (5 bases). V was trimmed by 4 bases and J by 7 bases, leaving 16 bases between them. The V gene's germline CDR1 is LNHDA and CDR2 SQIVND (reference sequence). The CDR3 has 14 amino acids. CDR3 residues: CASSTRTLGTGYTF. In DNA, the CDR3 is TGTGCCAGTAGTACTCGGACACTCGGTACTGGCTACACCTTC.

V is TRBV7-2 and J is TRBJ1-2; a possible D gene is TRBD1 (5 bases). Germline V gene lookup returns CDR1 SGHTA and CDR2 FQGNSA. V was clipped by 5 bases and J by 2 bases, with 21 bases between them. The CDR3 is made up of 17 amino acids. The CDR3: CASSLVPLGGGNYGYTF. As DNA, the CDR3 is TGTGCCAGCAGCCTCGTACCCCTCGGTGGGGGGAACTATGGCTACACCTTC.

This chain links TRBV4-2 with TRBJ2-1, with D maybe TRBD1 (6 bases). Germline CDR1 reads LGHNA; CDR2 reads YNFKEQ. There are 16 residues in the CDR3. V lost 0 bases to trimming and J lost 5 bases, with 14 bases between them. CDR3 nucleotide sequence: TGTGCCAGCAGCCAAGATGGTCAGGGGAGTAACAATGAGCAGTTCTTC. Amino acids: CASSQDGQGSNNEQFF.

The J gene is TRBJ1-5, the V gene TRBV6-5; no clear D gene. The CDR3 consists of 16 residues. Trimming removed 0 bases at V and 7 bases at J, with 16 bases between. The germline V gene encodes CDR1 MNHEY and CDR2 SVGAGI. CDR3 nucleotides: TGTGCCAGCAGTTACTCAAGCGGTTCAGGATACCAGCCCCAGCATTTT. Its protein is CASSYSSGSGYQPQHF.

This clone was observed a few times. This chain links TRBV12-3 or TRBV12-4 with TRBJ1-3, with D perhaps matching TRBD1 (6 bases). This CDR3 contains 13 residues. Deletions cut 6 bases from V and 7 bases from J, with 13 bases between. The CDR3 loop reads CASSRWQGNTIYF. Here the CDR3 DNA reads TGTGCCAGCAGCCGATGGCAGGGGAACACCATATATTTT.

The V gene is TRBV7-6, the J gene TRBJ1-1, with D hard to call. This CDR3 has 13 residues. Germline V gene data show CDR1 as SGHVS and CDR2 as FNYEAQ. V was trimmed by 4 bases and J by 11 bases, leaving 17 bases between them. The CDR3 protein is CASSSLWEGSAFF. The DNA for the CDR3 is TGTGCCAGCAGCTCCTTATGGGAGGGATCCGCTTTCTTT.

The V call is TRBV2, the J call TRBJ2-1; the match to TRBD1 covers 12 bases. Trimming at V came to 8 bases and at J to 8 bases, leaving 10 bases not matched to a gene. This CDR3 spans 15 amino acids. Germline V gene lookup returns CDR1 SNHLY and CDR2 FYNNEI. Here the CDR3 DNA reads TGTGCCAGCGCCAGGGACAGGGGGCTTTCTGATGAGCAGTTCTTC. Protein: CASARDRGLSDEQFF.

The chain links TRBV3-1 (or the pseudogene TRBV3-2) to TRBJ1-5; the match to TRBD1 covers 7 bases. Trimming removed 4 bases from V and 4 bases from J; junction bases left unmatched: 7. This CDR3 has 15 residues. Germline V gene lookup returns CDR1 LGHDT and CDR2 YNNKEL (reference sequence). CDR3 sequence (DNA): TGTGCCAGCAGCCTCAACAGGGGAAGGAATCAGCCCCAGCATTTT. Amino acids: CASSLNRGRNQPQHF.

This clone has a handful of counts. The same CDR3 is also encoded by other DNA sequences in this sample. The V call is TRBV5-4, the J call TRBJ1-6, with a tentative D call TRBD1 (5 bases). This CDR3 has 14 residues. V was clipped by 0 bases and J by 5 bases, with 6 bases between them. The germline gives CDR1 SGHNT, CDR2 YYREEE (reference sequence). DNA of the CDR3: TGTGCCAGCAGCTTGGCACAGGATAATTCACCCCTCCACTTT. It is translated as CASSLAQDNSPLHF.

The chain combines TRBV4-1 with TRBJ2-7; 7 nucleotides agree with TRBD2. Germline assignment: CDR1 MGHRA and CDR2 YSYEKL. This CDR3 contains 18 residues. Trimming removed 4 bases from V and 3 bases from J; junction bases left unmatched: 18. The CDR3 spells CASSLKARWLAAIYEQYV. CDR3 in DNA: TGCGCCAGCAGCCTTAAGGCGAGGTGGCTAGCGGCCATCTACGAGCAGTACGTC.

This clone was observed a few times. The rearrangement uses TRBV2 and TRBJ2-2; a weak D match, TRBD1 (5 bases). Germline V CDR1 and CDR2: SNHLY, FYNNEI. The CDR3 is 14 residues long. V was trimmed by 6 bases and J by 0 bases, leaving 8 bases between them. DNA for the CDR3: TGTGCCAGCAGGGACACGCCGAACACCGGGGAGCTGTTTTTT. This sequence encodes CASRDTPNTGELFF.

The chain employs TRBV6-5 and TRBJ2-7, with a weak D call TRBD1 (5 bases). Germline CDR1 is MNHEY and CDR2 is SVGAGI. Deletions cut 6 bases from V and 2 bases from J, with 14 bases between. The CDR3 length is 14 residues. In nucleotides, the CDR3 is TGTGCCAGCAGCCCACAGGTGCCCCCCTACGAGCAGTACTTC. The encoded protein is CASSPQVPPYEQYF.

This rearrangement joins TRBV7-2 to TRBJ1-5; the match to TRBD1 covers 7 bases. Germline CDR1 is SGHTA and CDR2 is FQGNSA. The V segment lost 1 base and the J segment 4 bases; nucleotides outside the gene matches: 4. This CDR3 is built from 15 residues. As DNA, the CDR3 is TGTGCCAGCAGCTTAGTAACAGGGGTTAATCAGCCCCAGCATTTT. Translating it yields CASSLVTGVNQPQHF.

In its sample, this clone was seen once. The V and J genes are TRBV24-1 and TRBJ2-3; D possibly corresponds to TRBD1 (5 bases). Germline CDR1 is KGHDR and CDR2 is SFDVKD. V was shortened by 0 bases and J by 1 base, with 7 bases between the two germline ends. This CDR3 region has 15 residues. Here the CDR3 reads CATSDLGAGTDTQYF. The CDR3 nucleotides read TGTGCCACCAGTGATTTGGGGGCAGGCACAGATACGCAGTATTTT.

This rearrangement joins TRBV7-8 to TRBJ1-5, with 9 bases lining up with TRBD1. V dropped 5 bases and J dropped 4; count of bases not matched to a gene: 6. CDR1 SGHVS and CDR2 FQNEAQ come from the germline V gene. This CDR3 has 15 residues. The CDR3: CASSALTGGNQPQHF. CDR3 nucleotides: TGTGCCAGCAGCGCGCTGACAGGGGGAAATCAGCCCCAGCATTTT.

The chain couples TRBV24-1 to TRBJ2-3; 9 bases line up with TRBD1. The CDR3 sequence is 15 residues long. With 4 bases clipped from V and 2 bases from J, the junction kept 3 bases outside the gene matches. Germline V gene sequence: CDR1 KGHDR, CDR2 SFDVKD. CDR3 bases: TGTGCCACCAGTGAAAGGACAGGGGCCACAGATACGCAGTATTTT. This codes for CATSERTGATDTQYF.

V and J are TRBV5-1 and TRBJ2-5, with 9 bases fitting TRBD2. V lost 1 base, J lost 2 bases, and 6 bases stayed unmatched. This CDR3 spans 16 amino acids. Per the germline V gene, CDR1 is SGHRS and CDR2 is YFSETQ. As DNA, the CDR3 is TGCGCCAGCAGCTTGCGTATGCGGGGGGGACAAGAGACCCAGTACTTC. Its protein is CASSLRMRGGQETQYF. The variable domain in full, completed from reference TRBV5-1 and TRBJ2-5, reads KAGVTQTPRYLIKTRGQQVTLSCSPISGHRSVSWYQQTPGQGLQFLFEYFSETQRNKGNFPGRFSGRQFSNSRSEMNVSTLELGDSALYLCASSLRMRGGQETQYFGPGTRLLVL.

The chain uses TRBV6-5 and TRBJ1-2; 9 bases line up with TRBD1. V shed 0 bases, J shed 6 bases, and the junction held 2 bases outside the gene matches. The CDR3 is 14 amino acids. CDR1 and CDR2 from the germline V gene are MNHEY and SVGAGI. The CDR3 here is CASSYSRTGDGYTF. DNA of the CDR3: TGTGCCAGCAGTTACTCCCGGACAGGGGATGGCTACACCTTC.

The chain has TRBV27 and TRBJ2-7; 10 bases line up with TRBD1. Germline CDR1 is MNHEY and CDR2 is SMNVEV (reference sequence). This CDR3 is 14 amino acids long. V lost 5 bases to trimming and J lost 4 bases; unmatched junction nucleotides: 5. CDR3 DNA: TGTGCCAGCAGTCGGACAGGGGGTGGGTACGAGCAGTACTTC. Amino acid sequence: CASSRTGGGYEQYF.

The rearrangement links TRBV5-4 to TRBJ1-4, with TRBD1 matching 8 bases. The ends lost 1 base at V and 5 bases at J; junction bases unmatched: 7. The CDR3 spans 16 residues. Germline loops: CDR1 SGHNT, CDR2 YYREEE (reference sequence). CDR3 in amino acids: CASSLRGTGRNEKLFF. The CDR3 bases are TGTGCCAGCAGCTTGCGAGGGACAGGCAGGAATGAAAAACTGTTTTTT.

Here the CDR3 DNA reads TGTGCCAGCAGCGTATTGGGAGGGGCTAATGGAAACACCATATATTTT. Translated: CASSVLGGANGNTIYF. The chain uses TRBV9 and TRBJ1-3, with D perhaps matching TRBD1 (5 bases). CDR1 and CDR2 (germline): SGDLS, YYNGEE. Trimming left V 1 base short and J 3 bases short, with 14 bases between. The CDR3 contains 16 residues.

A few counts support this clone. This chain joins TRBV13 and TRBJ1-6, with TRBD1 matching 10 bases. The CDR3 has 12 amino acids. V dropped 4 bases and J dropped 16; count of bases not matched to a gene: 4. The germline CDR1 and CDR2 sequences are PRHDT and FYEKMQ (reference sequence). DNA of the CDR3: TGTGCCAGCAGCTCCGCGGGACAGGGGCTCCACTTT. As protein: CASSSAGQGLHF.

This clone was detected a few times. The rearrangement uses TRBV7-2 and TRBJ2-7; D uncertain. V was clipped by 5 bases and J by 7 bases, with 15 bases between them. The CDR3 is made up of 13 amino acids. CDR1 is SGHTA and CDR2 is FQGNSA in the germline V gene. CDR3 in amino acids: CASSLDRWAEQYV. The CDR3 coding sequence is TGTGCCAGCAGCCTAGACCGGTGGGCGGAGCAGTACGTC.

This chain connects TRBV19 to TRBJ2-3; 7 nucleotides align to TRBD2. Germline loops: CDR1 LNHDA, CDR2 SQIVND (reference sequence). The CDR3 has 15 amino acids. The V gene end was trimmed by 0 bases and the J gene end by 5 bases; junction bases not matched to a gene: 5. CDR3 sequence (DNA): TGTGCCAGTAGTATAGAAGGGACGGGGGGAGATACGCAGTATTTT. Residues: CASSIEGTGGDTQYF.